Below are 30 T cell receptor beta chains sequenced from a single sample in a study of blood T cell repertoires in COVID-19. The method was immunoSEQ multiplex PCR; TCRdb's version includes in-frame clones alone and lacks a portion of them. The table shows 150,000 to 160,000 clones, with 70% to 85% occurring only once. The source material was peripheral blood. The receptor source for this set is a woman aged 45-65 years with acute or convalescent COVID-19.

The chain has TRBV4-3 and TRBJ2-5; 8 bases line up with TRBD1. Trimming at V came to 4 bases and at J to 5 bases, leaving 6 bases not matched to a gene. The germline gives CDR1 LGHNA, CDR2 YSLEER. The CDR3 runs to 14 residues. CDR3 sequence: CASSLGQGVETQYF. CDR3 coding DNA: TGCGCCAGCAGCCTCGGACAGGGCGTTGAGACCCAGTACTTC.

The CDR3, as DNA: TGTGCCAGCAGCTTGAACTACGGAGCCGCAGATACGCAGTATTTT. This gives the protein CASSLNYGAADTQYF. This rearrangement joins TRBV5-5 to TRBJ2-3; no clear D gene. Trimming pared 1 base from V and 4 bases from J, leaving 13 bases between. Germline CDR1 is SGHKS and CDR2 is YYEKEE (reference sequence). The CDR3 runs 15 residues.

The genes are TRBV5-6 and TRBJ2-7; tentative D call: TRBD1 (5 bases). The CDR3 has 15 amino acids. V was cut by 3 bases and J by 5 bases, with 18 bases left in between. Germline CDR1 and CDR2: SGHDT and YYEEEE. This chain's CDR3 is CASSSRVGFRDEQYF. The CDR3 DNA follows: TGTGCCAGCAGCTCCAGGGTGGGGTTTCGGGACGAGCAGTACTTC. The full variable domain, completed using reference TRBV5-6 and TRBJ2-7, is DAGVTQSPTHLIKTRGQQVTLRCSPKSGHDTVSWYQQALGQGPQFIFQYYEEEERQRGNFPDRFSGHQFPNYSSELNVNALLLGDSALYLCASSSRVGFRDEQYFGPGTRLTVT.

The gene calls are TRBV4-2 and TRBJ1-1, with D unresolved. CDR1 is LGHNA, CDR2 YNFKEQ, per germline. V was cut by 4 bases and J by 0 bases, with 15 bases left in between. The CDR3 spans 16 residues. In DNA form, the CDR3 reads TGTGCCAGCAGCCGTAAACGGGAGGTCATGAACACTGAAGCTTTCTTT. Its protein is CASSRKREVMNTEAFF.

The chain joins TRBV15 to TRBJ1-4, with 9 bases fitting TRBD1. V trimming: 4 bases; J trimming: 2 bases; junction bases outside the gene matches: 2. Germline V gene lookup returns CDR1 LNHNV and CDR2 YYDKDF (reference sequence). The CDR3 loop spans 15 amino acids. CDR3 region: CATSTGTGTNEKLFF. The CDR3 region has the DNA TGTGCCACCAGCACTGGGACAGGGACTAATGAAAAACTGTTTTTT. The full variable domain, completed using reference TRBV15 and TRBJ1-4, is DAMVIQNPRYQVTQFGKPVTLSCSQTLNHNVMYWYQQKSSQAPKLLFHYYDKDFNNEADTPDNFQSRRPNTSFCFLDIRSPGLGDTAMYLCATSTGTGTNEKLFFGSGTQLSVL.

Here the CDR3 reads CASSSNTNTGELFF. CDR3 DNA: TGTGCCAGTAGTAGTAACACCAACACCGGGGAGCTGTTTTTT. This sequence joins TRBV19 and TRBJ2-2, with D unclear. The CDR3 has 14 amino acids. The V and J ends lost 4 bases and 2 bases respectively, with 8 bases between them. Germline V gene lookup returns CDR1 LNHDA and CDR2 SQIVND (reference sequence).

This CDR3 is CASSMRTGGQSYGYTF. The DNA of the CDR3 is TGTGCCAGTAGTATGAGGACAGGGGGACAGAGCTATGGCTACACCTTC. This rearrangement joins TRBV19 to TRBJ1-2; 10 bases match TRBD1. The V segment lost 3 bases and the J segment 4 bases; nucleotides outside the gene matches: 8. CDR1 and CDR2 from the germline V gene are LNHDA and SQIVND (reference sequence). This CDR3 comprises 16 residues.

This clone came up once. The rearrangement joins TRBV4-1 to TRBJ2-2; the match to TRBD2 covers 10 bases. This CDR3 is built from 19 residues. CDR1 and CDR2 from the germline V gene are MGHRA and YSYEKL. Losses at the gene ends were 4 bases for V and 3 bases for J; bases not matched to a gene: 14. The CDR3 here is CASSPRLAGTWGDTGELFF. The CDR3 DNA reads TGCGCCAGCAGCCCCCGACTAGCGGGTACCTGGGGGGACACCGGGGAGCTGTTTTTT.

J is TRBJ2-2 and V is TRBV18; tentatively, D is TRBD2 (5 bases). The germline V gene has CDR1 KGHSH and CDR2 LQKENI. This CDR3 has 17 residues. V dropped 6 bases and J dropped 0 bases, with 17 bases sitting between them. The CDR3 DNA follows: TGTGCCAGCTCGCGCGAATTACTAGTACCGAACACCGGGGAGCTGTTTTTT. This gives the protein CASSRELLVPNTGELFF.

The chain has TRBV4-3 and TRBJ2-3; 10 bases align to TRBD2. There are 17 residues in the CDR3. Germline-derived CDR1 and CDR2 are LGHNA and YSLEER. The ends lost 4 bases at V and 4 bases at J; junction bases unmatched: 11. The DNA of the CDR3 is TGCGCCAGCAGCCCCAATCAACTAGCGGGGATATCAGATACGCAGTATTTT. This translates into CASSPNQLAGISDTQYF.

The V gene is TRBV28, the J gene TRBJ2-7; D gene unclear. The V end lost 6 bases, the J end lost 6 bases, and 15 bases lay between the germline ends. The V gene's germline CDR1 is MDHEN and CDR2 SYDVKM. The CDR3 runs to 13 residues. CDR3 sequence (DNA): TGTGCCAGCAGCCCGGCGAGGATCGCCGAGCAGTACTTC. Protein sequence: CASSPARIAEQYF.

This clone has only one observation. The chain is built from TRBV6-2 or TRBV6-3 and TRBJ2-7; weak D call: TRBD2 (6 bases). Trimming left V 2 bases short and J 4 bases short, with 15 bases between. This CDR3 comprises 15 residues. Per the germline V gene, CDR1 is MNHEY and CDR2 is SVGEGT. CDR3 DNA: TGTGCCAGCAGTTACGGGGGGACCGGACATTACGAGCAGTACTTC. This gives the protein CASSYGGTGHYEQYF.

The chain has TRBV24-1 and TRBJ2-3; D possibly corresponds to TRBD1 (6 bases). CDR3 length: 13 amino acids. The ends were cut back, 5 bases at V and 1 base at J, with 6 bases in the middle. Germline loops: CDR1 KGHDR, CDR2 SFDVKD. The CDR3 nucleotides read TGTGCCACCAGTGGACAGGGCACAGATACGCAGTATTTT. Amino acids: CATSGQGTDTQYF.

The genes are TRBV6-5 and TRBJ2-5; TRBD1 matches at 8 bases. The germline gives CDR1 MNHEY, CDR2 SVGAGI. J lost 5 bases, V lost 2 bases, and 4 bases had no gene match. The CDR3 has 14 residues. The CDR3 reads CASSYGGQAETQYF. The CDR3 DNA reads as TGTGCCAGCAGTTACGGGGGACAGGCGGAGACCCAGTACTTC.

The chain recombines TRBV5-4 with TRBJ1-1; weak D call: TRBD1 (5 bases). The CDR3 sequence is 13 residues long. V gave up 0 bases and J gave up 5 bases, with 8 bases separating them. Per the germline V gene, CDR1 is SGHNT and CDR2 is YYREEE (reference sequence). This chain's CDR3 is CASSLEGRTEAFF. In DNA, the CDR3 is TGTGCCAGCAGCTTGGAGGGGCGGACTGAAGCTTTCTTT.

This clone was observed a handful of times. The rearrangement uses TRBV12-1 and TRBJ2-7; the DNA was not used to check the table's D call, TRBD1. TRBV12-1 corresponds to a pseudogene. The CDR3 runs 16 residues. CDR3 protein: CASSPNGRDSSYEQYF. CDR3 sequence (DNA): TGTGCCAGCAGCCCTAACGGCCGGGACAGTTCCTACGAGCAGTACTTC.

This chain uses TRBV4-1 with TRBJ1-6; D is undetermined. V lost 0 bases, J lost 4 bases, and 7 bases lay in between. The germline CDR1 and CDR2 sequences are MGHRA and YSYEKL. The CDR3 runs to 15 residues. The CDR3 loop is CASSQEQVYNSPLHF. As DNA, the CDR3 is TGCGCCAGCAGCCAAGAACAAGTGTATAATTCACCCCTCCACTTT.

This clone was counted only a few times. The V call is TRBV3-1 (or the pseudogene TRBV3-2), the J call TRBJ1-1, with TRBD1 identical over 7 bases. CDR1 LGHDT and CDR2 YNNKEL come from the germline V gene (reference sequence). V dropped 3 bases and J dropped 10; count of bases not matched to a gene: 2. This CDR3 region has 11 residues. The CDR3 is CASSQNRGAFF. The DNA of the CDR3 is TGTGCCAGCAGCCAGAACAGGGGAGCTTTCTTT.

This chain's CDR3 is CASSWPSGGVADTQYF. CDR3 DNA: TGTGCCAGCAGTTGGCCTTCGGGGGGTGTTGCAGATACGCAGTATTTT. The chain couples TRBV28 to TRBJ2-3; 7 bases fit TRBD2. The CDR3 extends over 16 amino acids. Germline CDR1 and CDR2: MDHEN and SYDVKM. V lost 4 bases to trimming and J lost 4 bases; unmatched junction nucleotides: 11.

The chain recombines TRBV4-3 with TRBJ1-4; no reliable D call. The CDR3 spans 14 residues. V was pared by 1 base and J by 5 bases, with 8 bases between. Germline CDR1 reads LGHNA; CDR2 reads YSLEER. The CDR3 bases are TGCGCCAGCAGCCAAGGACTGAAGAATGAAAAACTGTTTTTT. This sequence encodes CASSQGLKNEKLFF.

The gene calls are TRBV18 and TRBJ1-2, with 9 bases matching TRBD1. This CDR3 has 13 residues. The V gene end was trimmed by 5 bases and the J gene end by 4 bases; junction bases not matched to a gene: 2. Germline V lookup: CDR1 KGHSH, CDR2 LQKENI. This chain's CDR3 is CASSTGQGYGYTF. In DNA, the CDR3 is TGTGCCAGCTCAACGGGACAGGGCTATGGCTACACCTTC.

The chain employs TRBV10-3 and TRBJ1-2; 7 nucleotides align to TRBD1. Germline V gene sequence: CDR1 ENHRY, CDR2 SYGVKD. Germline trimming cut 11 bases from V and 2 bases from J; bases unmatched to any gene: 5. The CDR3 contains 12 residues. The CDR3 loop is CAAGTVNYGYTF. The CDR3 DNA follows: TGTGCCGCCGGGACAGTGAACTATGGCTACACCTTC.

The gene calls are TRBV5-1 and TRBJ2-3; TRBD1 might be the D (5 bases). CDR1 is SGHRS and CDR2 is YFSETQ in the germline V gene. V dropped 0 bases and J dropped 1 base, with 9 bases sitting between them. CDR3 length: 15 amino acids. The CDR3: CASSLGGIRTDTQYF. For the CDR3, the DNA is TGCGCCAGCAGCTTGGGGGGCATCCGCACAGATACGCAGTATTTT.

The CDR3: CAWSVSRVYNEQFF. The CDR3 DNA is TGTGCCTGGAGTGTAAGCAGGGTGTACAATGAGCAGTTCTTC. V gene TRBV30 combines with J gene TRBJ2-1; tentatively, D is TRBD1 (5 bases). V lost 0 bases to trimming and J lost 4 bases, with 10 bases between them. Germline V lookup: CDR1 GTSNPN, CDR2 SVGIG (reference sequence). The length of the CDR3 is 14 residues.

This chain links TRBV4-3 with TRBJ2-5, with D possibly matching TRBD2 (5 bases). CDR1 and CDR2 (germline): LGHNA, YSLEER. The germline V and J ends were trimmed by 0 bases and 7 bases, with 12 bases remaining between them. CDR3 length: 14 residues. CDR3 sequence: CASSQDEGVGTQYF. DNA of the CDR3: TGCGCCAGCAGCCAAGATGAGGGTGTCGGGACCCAGTACTTC.

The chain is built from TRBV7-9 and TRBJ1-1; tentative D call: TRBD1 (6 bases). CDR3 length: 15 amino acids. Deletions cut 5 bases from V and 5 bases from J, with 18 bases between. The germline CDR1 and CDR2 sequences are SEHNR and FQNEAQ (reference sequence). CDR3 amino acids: CASSAVGGEGTEAFF. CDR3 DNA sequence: TGTGCCAGCAGCGCCGTAGGGGGGGAAGGGACTGAAGCTTTCTTT.

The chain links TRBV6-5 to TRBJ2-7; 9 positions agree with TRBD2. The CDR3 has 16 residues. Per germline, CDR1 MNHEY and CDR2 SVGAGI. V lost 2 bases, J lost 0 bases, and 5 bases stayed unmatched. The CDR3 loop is CASSYTSGSISYEQYF. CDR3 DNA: TGTGCCAGCAGTTACACTAGCGGGTCGATCTCCTACGAGCAGTACTTC.

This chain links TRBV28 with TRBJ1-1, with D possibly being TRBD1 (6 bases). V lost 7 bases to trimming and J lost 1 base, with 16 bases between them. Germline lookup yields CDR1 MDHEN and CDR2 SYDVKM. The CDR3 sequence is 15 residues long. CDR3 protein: CASTGNRAGNTEAFF. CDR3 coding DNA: TGTGCCAGCACCGGAAACAGGGCGGGGAACACTGAAGCTTTCTTT.

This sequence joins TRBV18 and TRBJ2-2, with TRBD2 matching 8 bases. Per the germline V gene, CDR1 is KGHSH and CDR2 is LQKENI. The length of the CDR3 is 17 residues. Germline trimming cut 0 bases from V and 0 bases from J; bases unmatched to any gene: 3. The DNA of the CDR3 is TGTGCCAGCTCACCACCCCAGACTAGCGCGAACACCGGGGAGCTGTTTTTT. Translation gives CASSPPQTSANTGELFF.

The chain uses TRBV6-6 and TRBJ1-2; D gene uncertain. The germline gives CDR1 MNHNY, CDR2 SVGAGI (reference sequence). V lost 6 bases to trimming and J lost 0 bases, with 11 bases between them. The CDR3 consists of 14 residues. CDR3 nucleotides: TGTGCCAGCAGGCTTGACACGGCTAACTATGGCTACACCTTC. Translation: CASRLDTANYGYTF.